This entry features one T cell receptor beta chain sequence. Its cognate antigen is unknown. This entry belongs to a study of vaccination effects on CD4 cells after COVID-19. Germline V lookup: CDR1 SGHTA, CDR2 FQGNSA. The CDR3 loop spans 17 amino acids. The junction had 7 bases not matched to a gene; V was cut back by 1 base and J by 4 bases. Some clones are missing from TCRdb's copy, which holds only in-frame ones; the method was immunoSEQ multiplex PCR. The sample shows approximately 40,000 clones, less than 85% of them seen only once. Scientists isolated CD4+ T cells after an approximately 10-day culture period ended. The person had PCR-confirmed SARS-CoV-2 infection between March and December 2020. Participants got two doses of BNT162b2 or mRNA-1273 vaccine.

This receptor was obtained from a human donor who had a prior SARS-CoV-2 infection. The sequencing used CD4+ T cells from PBMCs cultured without peptide, collected after COVID-19 vaccination. The chain joins TRBV7-2 to TRBJ1-2; 12 bases match TRBD1. The CDR3 nucleotides are TGTGCCAGCAGCTTAGTCGGGACAGGGGGCTTTGGCTATGGCTACACCTTC. Amino acids: CASSLVGTGGFGYGYTF.